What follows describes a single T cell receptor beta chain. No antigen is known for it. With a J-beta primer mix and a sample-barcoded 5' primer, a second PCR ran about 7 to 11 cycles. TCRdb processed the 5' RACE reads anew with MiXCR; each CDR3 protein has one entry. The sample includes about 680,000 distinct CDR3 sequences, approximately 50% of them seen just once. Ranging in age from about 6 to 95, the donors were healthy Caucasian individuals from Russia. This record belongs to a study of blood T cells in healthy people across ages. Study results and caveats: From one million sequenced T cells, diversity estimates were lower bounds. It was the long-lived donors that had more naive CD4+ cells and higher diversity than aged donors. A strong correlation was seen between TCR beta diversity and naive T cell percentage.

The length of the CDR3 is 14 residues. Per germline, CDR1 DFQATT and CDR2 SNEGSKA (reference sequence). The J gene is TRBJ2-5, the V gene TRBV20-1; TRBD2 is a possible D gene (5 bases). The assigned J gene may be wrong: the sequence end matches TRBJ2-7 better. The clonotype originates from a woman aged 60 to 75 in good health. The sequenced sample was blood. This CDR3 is CSARVRELVGEQYF. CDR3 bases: TGCAGTGCTAGGGTTCGGGAATTAGTGGGCGAGCAGTACTTC.